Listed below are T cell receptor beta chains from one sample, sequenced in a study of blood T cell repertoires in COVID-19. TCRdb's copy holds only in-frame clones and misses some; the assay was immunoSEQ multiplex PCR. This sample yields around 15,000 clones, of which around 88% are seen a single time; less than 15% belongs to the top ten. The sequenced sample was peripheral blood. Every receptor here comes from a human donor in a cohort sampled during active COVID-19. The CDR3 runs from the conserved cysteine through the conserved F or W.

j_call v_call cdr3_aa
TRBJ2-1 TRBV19 CASKSGYNEQFF
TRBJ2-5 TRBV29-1 CSALGRSAQYF
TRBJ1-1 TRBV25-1 CASSVGAFGWTEAFF
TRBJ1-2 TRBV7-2 CASSLSGLGYTF
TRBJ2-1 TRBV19 CASSIVASSYNEQFF
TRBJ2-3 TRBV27 CASSSFARWSTDTQYF
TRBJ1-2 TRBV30 CAWSPLSADGYTF
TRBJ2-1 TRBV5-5 CASSLEGLVSYNEQFF
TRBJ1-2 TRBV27 CASSLGRNYGYTF
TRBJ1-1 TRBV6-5 CASTFGRGGTEAFF
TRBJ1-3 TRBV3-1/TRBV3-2 CASSQDRGTWNTIYF
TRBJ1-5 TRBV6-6 CASSYDSWVQPQHF
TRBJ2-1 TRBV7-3 CASSLPGSRPHNEQFF
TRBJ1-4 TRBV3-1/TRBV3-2 CASSLPGTGLEKLFF
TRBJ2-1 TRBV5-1 CASSSGQGAYNEQFF
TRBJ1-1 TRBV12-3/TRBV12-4 CASTTGGGTEAFF
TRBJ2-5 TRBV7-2 CASSSRLAGTREETQYF
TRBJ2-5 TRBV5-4 CASSLVGQGETQYF
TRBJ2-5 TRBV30 CAWRGDGETQYF
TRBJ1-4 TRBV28 CASSFGPGQVHNEKLFF
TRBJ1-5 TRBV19 CASSTTGNSNQPQHF
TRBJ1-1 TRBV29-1 CSVVVTGVIGTEAFF
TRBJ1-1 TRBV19 CASSIDQGKAFF
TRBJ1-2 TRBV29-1 CSVDRINYGYTF
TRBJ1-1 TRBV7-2 CASSLTAPSLVARTEAFF
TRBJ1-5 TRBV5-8 CASLSYGGSNQPQHF
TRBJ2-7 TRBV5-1 CASSSVRDMDEQYF
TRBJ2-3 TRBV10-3 CATGETSTDTQYF
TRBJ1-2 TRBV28 CASSLSGTGVNYGYTF
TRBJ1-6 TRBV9 CVSSLSGTGNSPLHF
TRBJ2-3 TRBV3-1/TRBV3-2 CASSPRGGASTDTQYF
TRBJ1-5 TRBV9 CASSVGQALTEPQHF
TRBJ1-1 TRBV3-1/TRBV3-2 CASSPTGQANTEAFF
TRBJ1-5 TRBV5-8 CASSPGQSIDQPQHF
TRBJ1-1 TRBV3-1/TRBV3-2 CASSQALNTEAFF
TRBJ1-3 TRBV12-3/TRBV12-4 CASSLRGGDTIYF
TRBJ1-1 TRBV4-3 CASSQEWGGNTEAFF
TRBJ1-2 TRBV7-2 CASSLGPDRRLSYTF
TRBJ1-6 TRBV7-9 CAIPQGSSYNSPLHF
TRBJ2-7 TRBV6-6 CASSLQGGEQYF
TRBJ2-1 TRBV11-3 CASSPGRVQGEQFF
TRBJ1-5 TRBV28 CASIGGQGINQPQHF
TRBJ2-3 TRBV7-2 CASSLAPAGFGAADTQYF
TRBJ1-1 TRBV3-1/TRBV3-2 CASSLVSGGVKAFF
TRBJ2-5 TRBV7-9 CASSHPGTQYF
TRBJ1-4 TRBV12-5 CASGLVPGDRADEKLFF
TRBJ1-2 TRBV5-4 CASSLAEDRDIGGYTF
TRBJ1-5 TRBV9 CASSVGQGENQPQHF
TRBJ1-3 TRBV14 CASSRTGQRTGNTIYF
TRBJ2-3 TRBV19 CASSISGVSTDTQYF
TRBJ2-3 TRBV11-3 CASSSREVDTQYF